This T cell receptor beta chain was observed in a study of tumor-infiltrating lymphocytes in oesophageal squamous cell carcinoma. TCRdb passed the PCR reads through MiXCR, listing each CDR3 protein once. The sample contains about 17,000 distinct CDR3 sequences, about 39% of which appear only once. The CDR3 spans 16 residues. Germline-derived CDR1 and CDR2 are SGHRS and YFSETQ. V lost 6 bases to trimming and J lost 0 bases, with 16 bases between them. Many counts were recorded for this clonotype. V is TRBV5-1 and J is TRBJ2-1; D is perhaps TRBD1 (5 bases). The origin of this receptor is a female donor with esophageal squamous cell carcinoma. Sequencing input: normal esophageal tissue next to the tumor. The CDR3 loop is CASKSQARSSYNEQFF. For the CDR3, the DNA is TGCGCCAGCAAGTCACAGGCGCGAAGCTCCTACAATGAGCAGTTCTTC.